A selection of T cell receptor beta chains follows, all from one sample in a study of OX40 agonist ivuxolimab in advanced cancers. The assay was immunoSEQ multiplex PCR, and TCRdb's table has in-frame clones only and misses some. Seen here are more than 75,000 clones, 70% to 90% observed once, and the top ten hold roughly 6%. The sample in question was CD4+ or CD8+ T cells sorted from blood, obtained in a trial of the OX40 agonist ivuxolimab. These receptor sequences come from an adult with an advanced solid tumor such as melanoma, head and neck, liver or kidney cancer. CDR3s include the opening cysteine and the closing phenylalanine or tryptophan. Each record gives: V gene, D gene, clone size, J gene, CDR3 protein, CDR3 DNA. D genes are given only for firm matches. Expanded clones get a size class; other rows say once, few or many, or leave the size out.

TRBV19,.,.,TRBJ2-5,CASRDFQETQYF,TGTGCCAGTCGGGACTTCCAAGAGACCCAGTACTTC
TRBV5-3,.,.,TRBJ2-7,CASSLAPGDEQYF,TGTGCCAGCAGCTTGGCTCCAGGCGACGAGCAGTACTTC
TRBV15,.,.,TRBJ2-1,CATSLPPLYNEQFF,TGTGCCACCAGCTTACCGCCCCTCTACAATGAGCAGTTCTTC
TRBV7-8,TRBD1,.,TRBJ1-2,CASSLGQGNYGYTF,TGTGCCAGCAGCTTAGGACAGGGGAACTATGGCTACACCTTC
TRBV30,TRBD1,.,TRBJ1-2,CAWDRDSHFMNYGYTF,TGTGCCTGGGACCGGGACAGTCACTTTATGAACTATGGCTACACCTTC
TRBV7-9,.,.,TRBJ2-1,CASSLAIQRANIRGGEQFF,TGTGCCAGCAGCTTAGCGATCCAGCGGGCGAATATAAGGGGCGGTGAGCAGTTCTTC
TRBV19,.,.,TRBJ1-5,CASSIRVGGQPQHF,TGTGCCAGTAGTATAAGGGTAGGCGGTCAGCCCCAGCATTTT
TRBV5-1,.,.,TRBJ2-3,CASSLRPATTSTDTQYF,TGCGCCAGCAGCTTACGCCCTGCTACCACAAGCACAGATACGCAGTATTTT
TRBV27,TRBD1,.,TRBJ1-2,CASTPGPGGGYTF,TGTGCCAGCACCCCTGGGCCAGGGGGAGGCTACACCTTC
TRBV19,TRBD2,.,TRBJ2-4,CASTPGGLAENIQYF,TGTGCCAGTACCCCAGGGGGACTAGCGGAAAACATTCAGTACTTC
TRBV4-1,.,.,TRBJ2-7,CASSQDPGLTYEQYF,TGCGCCAGCAGCCAAGATCCGGGTTTGACCTACGAGCAGTACTTC
TRBV12-5,TRBD2,few,TRBJ2-3,CASAVAGGRARADTQYF,TGTGCTAGTGCCGTGGCGGGCGGGAGGGCCCGGGCAGATACGCAGTATTTT
TRBV14,.,.,TRBJ1-2,CASSPRTLNYGYTF,TGTGCCAGCAGCCCTAGGACACTAAACTATGGCTACACCTTC
TRBV11-2,.,few,TRBJ2-2,CASSSRGPTAGELFF,TGTGCCAGCAGCTCAAGGGGTCCGACCGCCGGGGAGCTGTTTTTT
TRBV7-2,TRBD2,.,TRBJ2-1,CASRPSGGAWNEQFF,TGTGCCAGCAGACCTAGCGGGGGGGCTTGGAATGAGCAGTTCTTC
TRBV10-3,TRBD1,few,TRBJ1-2,CAIRDRGPSNYGYTF,TGTGCCATCAGGGACAGGGGGCCCTCGAACTATGGCTACACCTTC
TRBV11-3,TRBD1,.,TRBJ1-1,CASSSHRGPAFF,TGTGCCAGCAGTTCCCACAGGGGGCCAGCTTTCTTT
TRBV5-1,.,.,TRBJ1-1,CASSLREGSAFF,TGCGCCAGCAGCTTAAGGGAAGGGTCGGCTTTCTTT
TRBV6-5,TRBD1,.,TRBJ1-2,CASSYSNRGRGYTF,TGTGCCAGCAGTTACTCAAACAGGGGGCGAGGCTACACCTTC
TRBV15,TRBD1,.,TRBJ1-2,CATRRTGGSTVGYTF,TGTGCCACCCGAAGGACAGGGGGCTCGACTGTGGGCTACACCTTC
TRBV27,.,.,TRBJ2-7,CASSLREGYEQYF,TGTGCCAGCAGTTTAAGAGAGGGATACGAGCAGTACTTC
TRBV6-5,TRBD1,.,TRBJ1-2,CASSPGQGIGGYTF,TGTGCCAGCAGTCCGGGACAGGGGATTGGCGGCTACACCTTC
TRBV30,.,.,TRBJ1-6,CAWSYNSPLHF,TGTGCCTGGAGTTATAATTCACCCCTCCACTTT
TRBV6-1,.,.,TRBJ2-7,CASSARGAGEYEQYF,TGTGCCAGCAGTGCGAGGGGCGCTGGGGAGTACGAGCAGTACTTC
TRBV5-1,TRBD1,.,TRBJ1-2,CASGTLRDSRGYTF,TGCGCCAGCGGCACGCTCCGGGACAGTCGGGGCTACACCTTC
TRBV27,.,.,TRBJ2-2,CASSLEAQGGNTGELFF,TGTGCCAGCAGTTTAGAGGCGCAGGGGGGAAACACCGGGGAGCTGTTTTTT
TRBV19,TRBD1,.,TRBJ1-1,CASSTQGKGEAFF,TGTGCCAGTAGTACACAGGGGAAGGGTGAAGCTTTCTTT
TRBV5-1,.,.,TRBJ2-3,CASSLEKAGTLGGADTQYF,TGCGCCAGCAGCTTGGAAAAAGCGGGGACATTGGGGGGCGCCGATACGCAGTATTTT
TRBV6-1,TRBD2,.,TRBJ2-3,CASSERSLAATDTQYF,TGTGCCAGCAGTGAAAGATCGCTAGCGGCCACAGATACGCAGTATTTT